This T cell receptor (beta chain) was found in a study of patients and donors after allogeneic stem cell transplantation (dated by TCRdb to the early 2020s). From its cysteine to its phenylalanine, the CDR3 spans 15 amino acids. The read is trimmed to its CDR3 DNA, 45 bases read in frame from base 1. According to the germline V gene, CDR1 reads KGHSH and CDR2 reads LQKENI. Ends trimmed: V by 6 bases, J by 6 bases; bases unmatched to a gene: 14. Library preparation was by RT-PCR. This sample was sequenced with a NextSeq 550. TCRdb reprocessing: public reads trimmed at Q25 with fastp, clones called with MiXCR, in-frame beta chains kept. CDR3 protein sequences are deduplicated, and each keeps its most common genes and DNA. This sample is represented by roughly 940,000 distinct CDR3 sequences; over 15% of them were singletons. The ten largest clones represent about 6% of the sample. To note about this clonotype: No antigen is known for it. Base qualities were left out, and no much larger clone turns up one base away.

Recombination connected TRBV18 to TRBJ2-7; 7 of the junction bases match TRBD2. The sequenced sample consisted of blood, either unsorted or a sorted T cell fraction (not recorded which). The origin of this receptor is a human donor who was either an allogeneic HSCT recipient or a stem cell or donor lymphocyte infusion donor (not recorded which). It is not recorded whose cells these are; they may come from a transplant donor. The nucleotides read TGTGCCAGCTCGCCCCGAATGGCGGGAGATAGCGAGCAGTACTTC. Its amino acids are CASSPRMAGDSEQYF.